Listed below are T cell receptor beta chains from one sample, sequenced in a study of T cell changes during pregnancy in multiple sclerosis. Sequencing used immunoSEQ multiplex PCR; TCRdb keeps in-frame clones, though not all of them. The sample has just over 35,000 clones, roughly 87% seen once. The starting material was CD4+ T cells from peripheral blood mononuclear cells, obtained after pregnancy. All receptors come from a female donor in good health, enrolled as a control in a pregnancy study. Each CDR3 is given with its conserved first and last residue. Fields, in order: clone size, V gene, J gene, D gene, CDR3 DNA, CDR3 protein. A D gene is named only where the DNA matches it firmly. A row's size may be missing; if present it is once, few, many or a size class.

.	TRBV18	TRBJ1-4	.	TGTGCCAGCTCACCATCCGAATTGTTAGTAACTAATGAAAAACTGTTTTTT	CASSPSELLVTNEKLFF
.	TRBV7-2	TRBJ2-2	.	TGTGCCAGCAGCTTGATACAGGAAACCGGGGAGCTGTTTTTT	CASSLIQETGELFF
.	TRBV19	TRBJ1-1	.	TGTGCCAGTAGTACCTCAGTGGGTGCGGCTGAAGCTTTCTTT	CASSTSVGAAEAFF
.	TRBV4-3	TRBJ2-1	TRBD2	TGCGCCAGCAGCCATGGGGAGGGCGGGTACAATGAGCAGTTCTTC	CASSHGEGGYNEQFF
.	TRBV4-1	TRBJ1-5	.	TGCGCCAGCAGCCCTCTTAGGGGGACGGTCGATCAGCCCCAGCATTTT	CASSPLRGTVDQPQHF
.	TRBV19	TRBJ1-3	TRBD1	TGTGCCAGTAGTAAAATCGACAGGGTCTCTGGAAACACCATATATTTT	CASSKIDRVSGNTIYF
.	TRBV14	TRBJ1-6	.	TGTGCCAGCAGCCAACCTCGGGGTGGGGGCCGAGATTCACCCCTCCACTTT	CASSQPRGGGRDSPLHF
.	TRBV11-2	TRBJ2-5	TRBD2	TGTGCCAGCAGCTTAGGGGGTAGCGGGAGGCCGGAGACCCAGTACTTC	CASSLGGSGRPETQYF
.	TRBV29-1	TRBJ2-5	TRBD2	TGCAGCGTTGGGGGGACTAGCGCGACCTTGGCGGAGACCCAGTACTTC	CSVGGTSATLAETQYF
.	TRBV6-6	TRBJ2-3	TRBD1	TGTGCCAGCAGTCCAATACCGGGACAGGGTGCAGATACGCAGTATTTT	CASSPIPGQGADTQYF
.	TRBV5-4	TRBJ2-7	TRBD1	TGTGCCAGCAGCCCAGGTAACAGGGGAACCTACGAGCAGTACTTC	CASSPGNRGTYEQYF
.	TRBV5-8	TRBJ1-2	TRBD1	TGTGCCAGCAGCTTGGTTGTCGCAGGGGGGTATGGCTACACCTTC	CASSLVVAGGYGYTF
few	TRBV10-3	TRBJ2-1	TRBD2	TGTGCCATCAGTTTTAGCGGGGGGGCCGGGGTTTACAATGAGCAGTTCTTC	CAISFSGGAGVYNEQFF
.	TRBV5-1	TRBJ2-7	.	TGCGCCAGCAGCCCCCTCGACTCGGTCGGATACGAGCAGTACTTC	CASSPLDSVGYEQYF